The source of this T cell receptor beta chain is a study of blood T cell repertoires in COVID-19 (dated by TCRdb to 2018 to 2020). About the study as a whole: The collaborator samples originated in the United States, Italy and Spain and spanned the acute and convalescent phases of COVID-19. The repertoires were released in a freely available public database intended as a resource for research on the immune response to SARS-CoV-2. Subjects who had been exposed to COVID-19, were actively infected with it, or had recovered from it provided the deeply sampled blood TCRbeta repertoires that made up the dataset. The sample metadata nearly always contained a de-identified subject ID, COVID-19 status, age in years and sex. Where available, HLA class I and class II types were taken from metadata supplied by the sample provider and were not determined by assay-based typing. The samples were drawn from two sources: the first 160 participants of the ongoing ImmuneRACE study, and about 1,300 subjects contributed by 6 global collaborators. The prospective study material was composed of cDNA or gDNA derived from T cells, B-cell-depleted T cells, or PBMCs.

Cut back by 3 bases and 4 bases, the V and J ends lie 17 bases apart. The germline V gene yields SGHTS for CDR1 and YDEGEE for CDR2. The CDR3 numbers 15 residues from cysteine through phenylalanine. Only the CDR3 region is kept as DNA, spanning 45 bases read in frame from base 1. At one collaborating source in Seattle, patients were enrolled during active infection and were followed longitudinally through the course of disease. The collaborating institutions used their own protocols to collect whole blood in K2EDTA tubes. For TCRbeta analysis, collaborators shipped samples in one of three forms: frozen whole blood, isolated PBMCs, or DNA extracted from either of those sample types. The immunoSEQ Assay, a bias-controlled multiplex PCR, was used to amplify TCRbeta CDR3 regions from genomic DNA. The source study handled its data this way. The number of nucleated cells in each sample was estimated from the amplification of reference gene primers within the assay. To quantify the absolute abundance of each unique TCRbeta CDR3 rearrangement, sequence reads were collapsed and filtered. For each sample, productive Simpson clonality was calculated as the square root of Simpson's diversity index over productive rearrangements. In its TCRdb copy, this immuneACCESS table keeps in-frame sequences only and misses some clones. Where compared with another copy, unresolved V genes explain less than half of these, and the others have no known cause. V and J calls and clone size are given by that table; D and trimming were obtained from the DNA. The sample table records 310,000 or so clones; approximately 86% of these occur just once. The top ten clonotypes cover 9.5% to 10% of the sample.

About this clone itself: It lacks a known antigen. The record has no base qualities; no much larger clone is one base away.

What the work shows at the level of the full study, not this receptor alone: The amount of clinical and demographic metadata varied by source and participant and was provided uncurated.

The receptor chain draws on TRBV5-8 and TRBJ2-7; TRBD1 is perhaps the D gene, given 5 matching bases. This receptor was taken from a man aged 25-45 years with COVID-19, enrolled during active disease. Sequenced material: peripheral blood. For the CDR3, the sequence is CASSYDRTTLYEQYF. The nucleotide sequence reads TGTGCCAGCAGCTACGACCGGACAACATTGTACGAGCAGTACTTC. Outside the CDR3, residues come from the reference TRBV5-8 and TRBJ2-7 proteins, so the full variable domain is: EAGVTQSPTHLIKTRGQQATLRCSPISGHTSVYWYQQALGLGLQFLLWYDEGEERNRGNFPPRFSGRQFPNYSSELNVNALELEDSALYLCASSYDRTTLYEQYFGPGTRLTVT.